This T cell receptor beta chain comes out of a study of blood T cell repertoires in COVID-19. At the level of the study: Sources were T cells, B-cell-depleted T cells, or PBMCs; the material itself was cDNA or gDNA.

CDR3 length: 16 amino acids. V gave up 2 bases and J gave up 5 bases; unmatched junction bases: 5. Germline values: CDR1 MNHNS, CDR2 SASEGT. Produced via immunoSEQ multiplex PCR; TCRdb's table is partial and in-frame only. This sample carries about 400,000 clones, approximately 86% of them seen once, and the ten largest clones take over 2.5%. This clone was detected ten times or more. The source of this sequence is a human donor in a cohort sampled during active COVID-19. The chain combines TRBV6-1 with TRBJ2-5; 13 bases align to TRBD2. Sequencing was carried out using peripheral blood. CDR3 amino acids: CASSELLAGGQETQYF. The CDR3 nucleotides read TGTGCCAGCAGTGAATTACTAGCGGGGGGGCAGGAGACCCAGTACTTC.